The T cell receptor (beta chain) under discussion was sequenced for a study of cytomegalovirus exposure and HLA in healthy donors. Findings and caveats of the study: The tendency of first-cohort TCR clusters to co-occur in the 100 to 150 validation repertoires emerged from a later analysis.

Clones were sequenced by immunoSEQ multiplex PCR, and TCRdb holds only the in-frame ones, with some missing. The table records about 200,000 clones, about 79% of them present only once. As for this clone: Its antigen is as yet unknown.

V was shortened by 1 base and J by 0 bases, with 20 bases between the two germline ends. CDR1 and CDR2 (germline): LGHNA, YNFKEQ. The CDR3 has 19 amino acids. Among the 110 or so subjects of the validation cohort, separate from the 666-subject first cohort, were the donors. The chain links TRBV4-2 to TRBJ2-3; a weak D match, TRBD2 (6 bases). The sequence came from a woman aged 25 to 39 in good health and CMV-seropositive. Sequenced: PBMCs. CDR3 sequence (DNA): TGTGCCAGCAGCCAAGGAGGAGGGGCGCTGGCAGCTAGCACAGATACGCAGTATTTT. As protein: CASSQGGGALAASTDTQYF.